The 8 T cell receptor beta chains below all came from one sample that was sequenced in a study of CD8+CD57+ T cells in acquired aplastic anemia. Patients chosen for sequencing had shown CD8+CD57+ cell expansion by flow cytometry. The use of genomic DNA as template underpinned the TCR beta VDJ and CDR3 profiling. TCRdb re-called the reads through MiXCR, storing one row per CDR3 protein. The data hold roughly 160,000 distinct CDR3 sequences, with about two thirds observed a single time. Source material: sorted CD4+, CD8+, or CD8+CD57+ T cells (not recorded which) from PBMCs. The source of these receptors is a human donor with aplastic anemia.

The chain has TRBV2 and TRBJ2-7, with a weak D call TRBD2 (6 bases). The V and J ends lost 6 bases and 4 bases respectively, with 19 bases between them. This CDR3 comprises 15 residues. From germline, CDR1 is SNHLY and CDR2 FYNNEI. The DNA of the CDR3 is TGTGCCAGCAGAGGGCGGATAGGCGGGACGTACGAGCAGTACTTC. Translating it yields CASRGRIGGTYEQYF.

The V gene is TRBV6-5, the J gene TRBJ1-2; 9 bases align to TRBD1. The CDR3 is 16 amino acids. V lost 5 bases, J lost 0 bases, and 7 bases stayed unmatched. CDR1 and CDR2 (germline): MNHEY, SVGAGI. The CDR3 loop is CASSRQGELSNYGYTF. The DNA of the CDR3 is TGTGCCAGCAGTAGACAGGGGGAATTATCTAACTATGGCTACACCTTC.

The chain links TRBV20-1 to TRBJ1-5, with 11 bases matching TRBD1. Trimming removed 5 bases from V and 7 bases from J; junction bases left unmatched: 7. Germline V gene lookup returns CDR1 DFQATT and CDR2 SNEGSKA (reference sequence). The length of the CDR3 is 14 residues. The CDR3 region has the DNA TGCAGTGCTCCGCATGGGACAGGGGGACAGCCCCAGCATTTT. As protein: CSAPHGTGGQPQHF.

This clonotype showed up many times. The V gene is TRBV19, the J gene TRBJ2-4; D unclear. V lost 2 bases to trimming and J lost 0 bases, with 17 bases between them. The CDR3 is made up of 18 amino acids. Germline CDR1 and CDR2: LNHDA and SQIVND (reference sequence). The CDR3 sequence is CASSIFRNSVLAKNIQYF. CDR3 coding DNA: TGTGCCAGTAGTATATTCCGGAACAGCGTACTAGCCAAAAACATTCAGTACTTC.

The CDR3 loop is CASSVPPLDGYTF. Here the CDR3 DNA reads TGTGCCAGCAGCGTACCCCCCCTAGATGGCTACACCTTC. The J gene is TRBJ1-2, the V gene TRBV9; D unresolved. This CDR3 contains 13 residues. V lost 1 base to trimming and J lost 6 bases, with 10 bases between them. Germline V gene sequence: CDR1 SGDLS, CDR2 YYNGEE.

In its sample, this clonotype was seen a few times. CDR3 protein: CATSMGQGGYEQYF. In DNA, the CDR3 is TGTGCCACCAGCATGGGACAGGGTGGCTACGAGCAGTACTTC. The V call is TRBV15, the J call TRBJ2-7, with 9 bases that match TRBD1. The CDR3 sequence is 14 residues long. V gave up 4 bases and J gave up 3 bases; unmatched junction bases: 4. Germline values: CDR1 LNHNV, CDR2 YYDKDF (reference sequence).

This clonotype was counted between two and nine times. The rearrangement uses TRBV7-8 and TRBJ2-7; 7 bases are shared with TRBD1. The germline gives CDR1 SGHVS, CDR2 FQNEAQ. Trimming cost V 6 bases and J 1 base; bases outside gene matches: 6. The CDR3 covers 14 residues. Here the CDR3 reads CASRTGTGSYEQYF. In DNA, the CDR3 is TGTGCCAGCAGGACAGGGACGGGATCCTACGAGCAGTACTTC.

This clonotype occurred once. This rearrangement joins TRBV28 to TRBJ2-5; D perhaps matches TRBD1 (6 bases). Germline CDR1 and CDR2: MDHEN and SYDVKM. Trimming removed 4 bases from V and 2 bases from J, with 17 bases in between. The CDR3 loop spans 16 amino acids. This chain's CDR3 is CASSYPGQQKQETQYF. In DNA form, the CDR3 reads TGTGCCAGCAGTTACCCCGGACAGCAAAAACAAGAGACCCAGTACTTC.